This TCR beta chain was sequenced during a study of cytomegalovirus exposure and HLA in healthy donors. Per germline, CDR1 MNHEY and CDR2 SVGAGI. The CDR3 loop spans 13 amino acids. The V and J ends lost 6 bases and 8 bases, in that order; junction bases with no gene match: 9. Overall study findings and caveats: A highly shared variant cluster was judged a likely technical artifact. The study labeled 180 or so TCR beta chains cytomegalovirus-associated.

This clone was found once. Its target is unknown. In the PCR, 60 Vbeta and 13 Jbeta primers were used. TCRdb keeps only in-frame clones here, not all; method: immunoSEQ multiplex PCR. The table includes about 130,000 clones, around 83% detected once. The chain is built from TRBV6-5 and TRBJ1-2, with 7 bases fitting TRBD1. The sequence came from a woman aged 45-59 years in good health and CMV-seropositive. The sequencing sample was made of PBMCs. The CDR3 coding sequence is TGTGCCAGCAGACGCCAGGGGGGCCTCGGCTACACCTTC. It is translated as CASRRQGGLGYTF.